This T cell receptor beta chain originates from a study of Ad26.COV2.S vaccination and SARS-CoV-2 variants. Profiled with immunoSEQ multiplex PCR; TCRdb holds only in-frame clones, not every one. The profile shows some 390,000 clones, around 85% of them singletons. The study's findings and limits: Placebo and vaccine recipients had non-spike TCR breadth that was similar. Considerable breadth of spike-specific CD8+ and CD4+ T cell responses has reportedly been documented following vaccination.

As regards this clone: Its specificity is not known.

Treatment defined: about 20 received Ad26.COV2.S at low or high dose, single or two shots; 5 received placebo; per-sample allocation not given. Day 63 after the first injection of vaccine or placebo was the sampling time. In Boston, the donor was an adult between 18-55 years of age. With 3 bases removed from V and 14 bases from J, the gap between germline ends came to 14 bases. This CDR3 spans 13 amino acids. Germline V gene lookup returns CDR1 MNHEY and CDR2 SMNVEV (reference sequence). Here the sequenced sample was peripheral blood, taken in a trial of Ad26.COV2.S vaccine versus placebo. The sequence was collected from a person between 18 and 65 years old who received the Ad26.COV2.S COVID-19 vaccine or a placebo. The chain links TRBV27 to TRBJ1-6; D uncertain. In DNA form, the CDR3 reads TGTGCCAGCAGTTTGGACCCGGGGTATTCCCTCCACTTT. Protein sequence: CASSLDPGYSLHF.